This T cell receptor (beta chain) was found in a study of blood T cell repertoires in COVID-19. In the study overall: COVID-19 samples, acute and convalescent, were from the United States, Italy and Spain.

CDR3 size: 12 residues. Germline-derived CDR1 and CDR2 are SNHLY and FYNNEI. V was clipped by 5 bases and J by 8 bases, with 12 bases between them. Original analysis: The assay estimated nucleated cells by amplifying reference gene primers. Clones were read by immunoSEQ multiplex PCR, and TCRdb kept only the in-frame ones, dropping some. V, J and clone size are those of that table, while D and trimming were read from the DNA. Altogether some 200,000 clones are present, approximately 84% being singletons, with the ten largest covering around 2%. The sample consisted of peripheral blood. The chain is built from TRBV2 and TRBJ1-2; D is perhaps TRBD1 (5 bases). This sequence originates from a woman aged 60-75 years with acute or convalescent COVID-19. The chain's CDR3 is CASSHDRGGYTF. The CDR3 DNA sequence: TGTGCCAGCAGTCACGACAGAGGAGGCTACACCTTC. The variable domain in full, with the rest retrieved from reference TRBV2 and TRBJ1-2, is EPEVTQTPSHQVTQMGQEVILRCVPISNHLYFYWYRQILGQKVEFLVSFYNNEISEKSEIFDDQFSVERPDGSNFTLKIRSTKLEDSAMYFCASSHDRGGYTFGSGTRLTVV.